Below, one T cell receptor beta chain is given with its context. In the source study's methods: Amplification of reference gene primers was used by the study to estimate nucleated cell counts. Clones were read by immunoSEQ multiplex PCR, and TCRdb kept only the in-frame ones, dropping some. V and J calls and clone size are as listed in that table; D and trimming were resolved from the DNA. Of about 80,000 clones detected, around 79% appear once; the ten largest clones hold about an eighth. The CDR3 spans 19 residues. V lost 4 bases and J lost 1; bases outside the gene matches: 9. The V gene's germline CDR1 is KGHSH and CDR2 LQKENI. The data stem from a study of blood T cell repertoires in COVID-19. Study background: The United States, Italy and Spain provided the acute and convalescent COVID-19 samples. Nucleic acid was either cDNA or gDNA, and it came from T cells, B-cell-depleted T cells, or PBMCs.

This chain joins TRBV18 and TRBJ2-2, with 13 bases lining up with TRBD2. The origin of this receptor is a man aged 80 or over with acute or convalescent COVID-19. Material: peripheral blood. In nucleotides, the CDR3 is TGTGCCAGCTCACGCACTAGCGGGGGGGCCGGGAAGAACACCGGGGAGCTGTTTTTT. This gives the protein CASSRTSGGAGKNTGELFF.